This T cell receptor (beta chain) appears in the sequencing data of a study of blood T cell repertoires in COVID-19. Overall study: Researchers got acute and convalescent COVID-19 samples from the United States, Italy and Spain.

This clone was observed a single time. Trimming took 5 bases from V and 3 from J, leaving 18 bases between them. The CDR3 loop spans 16 amino acids. Germline CDR1 and CDR2: PRHDT and FYEKMQ (reference sequence). Sequenced by immunoSEQ multiplex PCR; TCRdb stores in-frame clones only, minus some. The profile shows around 100,000 clones, about 85% of them singletons. The receptor was isolated from a man aged 45-65 years in a cohort sampled during active COVID-19. Sample: peripheral blood. This chain connects TRBV13 to TRBJ2-3; a possible D gene is TRBD1 (6 bases). This CDR3 is CASSLQVGGGTDTQYF. In DNA form, the CDR3 reads TGTGCCAGCAGCCTCCAGGTTGGGGGCGGGACAGATACGCAGTATTTT.